The rows below give T cell receptor beta chains drawn from one sample of a study of T cell repertoires in MIS-A myocarditis. Sequencing was performed with immunoSEQ multiplex PCR; in TCRdb, only in-frame clones are kept and a portion is missing. The profile covers over 5,500 clones, with 65% to 85% appearing a single time and 55% to 70% taken by the ten largest. Sequenced: interventricular septum heart tissue obtained at autopsy. The receptor source for this set is a man younger than 30 with fulminant myocarditis from multisystem inflammatory syndrome in adults (MIS-A) after COVID-19. CDR3s include the opening cysteine and the closing phenylalanine or tryptophan. D genes are given only for firm matches. Clone size is shown for a subset of rows, as once, few, many or a class of expanded clone.

TGTGCCTCCTTCCACCGCTTTTATGGCTACACCTTC	CASFHRFYGYTF	.	.	TRBJ1-2	TRBV30
TGTGCCAGCAGGGGACAGATGAACACCGGGGAGCTGTTTTTT	CASRGQMNTGELFF	.	TRBD1	TRBJ2-2	TRBV2
TGTGCCAGCAGCCGGGGACGGACCTATGGCTACACCTTC	CASSRGRTYGYTF	few	.	TRBJ1-2	TRBV5-6
TGCGCCAGCAGCTTAAGGACAGGGATGAACACTGAAGCTTTCTTT	CASSLRTGMNTEAFF	.	TRBD1	TRBJ1-1	TRBV5-1
TGTGCCACGGGAGGACGGAACTCTGGAAACACCATATATTTT	CATGGRNSGNTIYF	.	.	TRBJ1-3	TRBV10-3
TGTGCCAGCAGCCAAGATGAAACAGGGGGCCTAGGGGAAGGGCAGTTCTTC	CASSQDETGGLGEGQFF	.	TRBD1	TRBJ2-1	TRBV4-2
TGTGCCAGCAGTTACTCGATAATGGGAGATACGCAGTATTTT	CASSYSIMGDTQYF	.	.	TRBJ2-3	TRBV6-5
TGTGCCATCGGGGCCAACTACGAGCAGTACTTC	CAIGANYEQYF	few	.	TRBJ2-7	TRBV10-3
TGTGCCAGCAGTGCAATATACCGGGGCACTAACTCCTACGAGCAGTACTTC	CASSAIYRGTNSYEQYF	.	.	TRBJ2-7	TRBV27
TGTGCCAGCAGCTGGGGGGGAGTTTCCACTGAAGCTTTCTTT	CASSWGGVSTEAFF	few	.	TRBJ1-1	TRBV5-4
TGTGCCAGCAGACAGGGCGGGTACACCGGGGAGCTGTTTTTT	CASRQGGYTGELFF	.	.	TRBJ2-2	TRBV25-1
TGTGCCAGCAGCGGGGAAAACACAGATACGCAGTATTTT	CASSGENTDTQYF	few	.	TRBJ2-3	TRBV2
TGCGCCTTCTTCGTACAGGGCGCCGGGGAGCTGTTTTTT	CAFFVQGAGELFF	.	.	TRBJ2-2	TRBV23-1
TGTGCCAGTAGTCCCCTGACAGGGGGCGATCAGCCCCAGCATTTT	CASSPLTGGDQPQHF	few	TRBD1	TRBJ1-5	TRBV19
TGTGCCAGCAGTTTAAAGGGGAATCAGCCCCAGCATTTT	CASSLKGNQPQHF	.	.	TRBJ1-5	TRBV12-3/TRBV12-4
TGTGCCAGCAGCGCTGCTCGGGGCTCCTACAATGAGCAGTTCTTC	CASSAARGSYNEQFF	.	.	TRBJ2-1	TRBV11-3
TGTGCCAGCACACAGGGCTCGGGCACTGAAGCTTTCTTT	CASTQGSGTEAFF	.	.	TRBJ1-1	TRBV28
TGCGCCAGCAGCCAAGTACCGGGGAACCTCGAGCAGTACTTC	CASSQVPGNLEQYF	.	.	TRBJ2-7	TRBV4-1
TGTGCCAGCAGTCCGACAGGAGCCTACGAGCAGTACTTC	CASSPTGAYEQYF	.	.	TRBJ2-7	TRBV12-3/TRBV12-4
TGCAGCGTTACGGGACAGGGTAGAAGTTCCTACGAGCAGTACTTC	CSVTGQGRSSYEQYF	.	TRBD1	TRBJ2-7	TRBV29-1
TGTGCCAGCGTGCCGTCCTCCTCCTACGAGCAGTACTTC	CASVPSSSYEQYF	.	.	TRBJ2-7	TRBV2
TGTGCCAGCAGCTTAGGGATTAGTATCGTGGACACTGAAGCTTTCTTT	CASSLGISIVDTEAFF	.	.	TRBJ1-1	TRBV7-8
TGTGCCAGCTCACCACTAGGCGGGGGATCGTGGTCGTTT	CASSPLGGGSWSF	.	.	TRBJ1-4	TRBV18
TGCGCCAGCAGTGGGACTAGCGGGGGGGTGGAGCAGTTCTTC	CASSGTSGGVEQFF	few	TRBD2	TRBJ2-1	TRBV10-2
TGTGCCAGCGACCGGGACAGGGGCTACGAGCAGTACTTC	CASDRDRGYEQYF	.	TRBD1	TRBJ2-7	TRBV18
TGTGCCAGCAGCCTTACTAGTTTCAATGAGCAGTTCTTC	CASSLTSFNEQFF	.	.	TRBJ2-1	TRBV7-3
TGTGCCAGCAGCCCCCTAACGAACACTGAAGCTTTCTTT	CASSPLTNTEAFF	.	.	TRBJ1-1	TRBV7-8
TGTGCCAGCAGTGAAGATGGGGTGGGGGACGGGGAGACCCAGTACTTC	CASSEDGVGDGETQYF	.	.	TRBJ2-5	TRBV2
TGTGCCAGCAGCGTCACAGGGGCGAACACTGAAGCTTTCTTT	CASSVTGANTEAFF	.	TRBD1	TRBJ1-1	TRBV9
TGTGCCAGTAGTATGATGCAGGGACGGACTGAAGCTTTCTTT	CASSMMQGRTEAFF	.	.	TRBJ1-1	TRBV19
TGCGCCAGCAGCCAAGACTTGACTAGCGGGAGGATAGAGACCCAGTACTTC	CASSQDLTSGRIETQYF	once	TRBD2	TRBJ2-5	TRBV4-1
TGCGCCAGCAGCTTTCCGGGACAGGGTGACACTGAAGCTTTCTTT	CASSFPGQGDTEAFF	.	TRBD1	TRBJ1-1	TRBV5-1
TGTGCCAGTAGTATGAAGGGTGGGGTTGGGAATACGCAGTATTTT	CASSMKGGVGNTQYF	.	.	TRBJ2-3	TRBV19
TGTGCCAGCAGCAAAGGGGTTGGGGCCAACGTCCTGACTTTC	CASSKGVGANVLTF	.	.	TRBJ2-6	TRBV6-5
TGTGCCAGCAGCTCAGGGATGGGAGTCTCTGAAGCTTTCTTT	CASSSGMGVSEAFF	few	.	TRBJ1-1	TRBV11-1
TGTGCCAGCAGCCCTCTATGGGGCCAACTTATAGCCAAAAACATTCAGTACTTC	CASSPLWGQLIAKNIQYF	once	.	TRBJ2-4	TRBV5-8
TGTGCCAGCAGCTTCACAGATACGCAGTATTTT	CASSFTDTQYF	.	.	TRBJ2-3	TRBV7-6
TGTGCCAGCAGTGAAGCGGGTCCCGCAGCCGGCTATGGCTACACCTTC	CASSEAGPAAGYGYTF	.	.	TRBJ1-2	TRBV6-1
TGTGCCAGCAGCAAAGGGGTACTAGCCAAAAACATTCAGTACTTC	CASSKGVLAKNIQYF	.	.	TRBJ2-4	TRBV21-1
TGTGCCAGCAGCCGGACACTCCGGAACACTGAAGCTTTCTTT	CASSRTLRNTEAFF	.	.	TRBJ1-1	TRBV6-5
TGTGCCAGCAGAGGGACAGAGGAGACCCAGTACTTC	CASRGTEETQYF	.	TRBD1	TRBJ2-5	TRBV2
TGTGCCAGTAGTATGACGCAGGGACGGACTGAAGCTTTCTTT	CASSMTQGRTEAFF	few	.	TRBJ1-1	TRBV19
TGTGCCAGCAGTTACTACAGGGTGTCATCCCGCTACGAGCAGTACTTC	CASSYYRVSSRYEQYF	once	.	TRBJ2-7	TRBV6-5
TGTGCTAGTGGTTTGGGCACAGGCCCCGATACGCAGTATTTT	CASGLGTGPDTQYF	.	.	TRBJ2-3	TRBV12-5
TGTGCCAGCAGTAAGAACTGGATCAATGAGCAGTTCTTC	CASSKNWINEQFF	.	.	TRBJ2-1	TRBV12-3/TRBV12-4
TGCGCCAGCAGCCAAGTTAGGGGTGGCACCGGGGAGCTGTTTTTT	CASSQVRGGTGELFF	once	.	TRBJ2-2	TRBV4-3
TGTGCCAGCAGCTTGGTATGGGGCAGCTATAATTCACCCCTCCACTTT	CASSLVWGSYNSPLHF	.	.	TRBJ1-6	TRBV5-6
TGTGCCAGTCACGCCGGACAGAAAAATTCACCCCTCCACTTT	CASHAGQKNSPLHF	.	.	TRBJ1-6	TRBV19
TGTGCCAGCAGTGAAGCGGATGCAGGGACCACTGAAGCTTTCTTT	CASSEADAGTTEAFF	.	.	TRBJ1-1	TRBV2
TGTGCCAGCAGCACCGGGACTGCCTACTCCTACGAGCAGTACTTC	CASSTGTAYSYEQYF	.	.	TRBJ2-7	TRBV7-2
TGTGCCAGCAGCCAGAGAACGACAGGGGAGATTTGGGACACTGAAGCTTTCTTT	CASSQRTTGEIWDTEAFF	.	TRBD1	TRBJ1-1	TRBV4-2
TGCAGCGTTGAAGAGATGGCAGGGAGGACTGAAGCTTTCTTT	CSVEEMAGRTEAFF	.	.	TRBJ1-1	TRBV29-1
TGTGCCAGCAGTCTCGGACAGGAAGGGACTGAAGCTTTCTTT	CASSLGQEGTEAFF	.	TRBD1	TRBJ1-1	TRBV28
TGCGCCAGCAGCCAAGGAAGGGAAAAACTGTTTTTT	CASSQGREKLFF	.	.	TRBJ1-4	TRBV4-3
TGTGCCAGCAGCTTAGCGGGGTACGAAGCTTTCTTT	CASSLAGYEAFF	.	.	TRBJ1-1	TRBV7-2
TGTGCCAGCATCAAGGGTAGCGGGGGGACTTCCTACAATGAGCAGTTCTTC	CASIKGSGGTSYNEQFF	.	TRBD2	TRBJ2-1	TRBV7-2
TGTGCCAGCAGCCATCTACGTCGCCTTGCTGCCACTGAAGCTTTCTTT	CASSHLRRLAATEAFF	.	.	TRBJ1-1	TRBV3-1/TRBV3-2
TGTGCCAGTAGTATAAAAAGTATGACAGGACCGTACCAAGAGACCCAGTACTTC	CASSIKSMTGPYQETQYF	.	.	TRBJ2-5	TRBV19
TGTGCCAGTAGTATTCGGGCTAGTACTGAGCAGTACTTC	CASSIRASTEQYF	few	.	TRBJ2-7	TRBV19